The T cell receptor beta chain under discussion was sequenced for a study of blood T cell repertoires in COVID-19. Using immunoSEQ multiplex PCR, the repertoire was profiled, and TCRdb retains in-frame clones only, with some absent. The table lists more than 150,000 clones, 87% of them singletons. The CDR3 has 14 residues. The germline CDR1 and CDR2 sequences are MNHEY and SVGAGI. The trim removed 6 bases at V and 6 bases at J, leaving 4 bases unmatched. The chain combines TRBV6-5 with TRBJ2-1, with TRBD2 identical over 11 bases. This receptor was taken from a man between 40 and 49 years old with active or convalescent COVID-19. Specimen: peripheral blood. The CDR3 nucleotides read TGTGCCAGCAGACCCCTAGCGGGGGGCAATGAGCAGTTCTTC. Its translation is CASRPLAGGNEQFF.